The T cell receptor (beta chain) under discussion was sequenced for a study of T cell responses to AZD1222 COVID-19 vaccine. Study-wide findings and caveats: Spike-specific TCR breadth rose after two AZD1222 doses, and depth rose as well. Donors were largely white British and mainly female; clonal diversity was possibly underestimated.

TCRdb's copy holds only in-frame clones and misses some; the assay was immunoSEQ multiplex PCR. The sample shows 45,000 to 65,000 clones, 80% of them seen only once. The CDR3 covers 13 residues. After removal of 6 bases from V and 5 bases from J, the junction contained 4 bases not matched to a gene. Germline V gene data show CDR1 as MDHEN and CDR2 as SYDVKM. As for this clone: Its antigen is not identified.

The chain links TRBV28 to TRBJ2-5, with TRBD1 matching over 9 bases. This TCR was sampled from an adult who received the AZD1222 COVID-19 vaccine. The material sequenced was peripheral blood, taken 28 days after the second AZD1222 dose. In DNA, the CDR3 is TGTGCCAGCAGCAAACAGGGGGCTGAGACCCAGTACTTC. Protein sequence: CASSKQGAETQYF.